This TCR beta chain was identified in a study of cytomegalovirus exposure and HLA in healthy donors. Primers: 60 Vbeta forward and 13 Jbeta reverse. Using immunoSEQ multiplex PCR, the repertoire was profiled, and TCRdb retains in-frame clones only, with some absent. The sample lists about 200,000 clones, about four fifths occurring once. Germline trimming cut 1 base from V and 5 bases from J; bases unmatched to any gene: 8. The CDR3 sequence is 16 residues long. Germline-derived CDR1 and CDR2 are SGHVS and FNYEAQ. The genes are TRBV7-6 and TRBJ1-2; 9 bases are a match to TRBD1. The sequenced material came from PBMCs. This sequence was found in a boy aged 2 to 10 in good health and CMV-seronegative. The CDR3 protein is CASSLVGTGKLYGYTF. CDR3 DNA: TGTGCCAGCAGCTTAGTTGGGACAGGGAAATTATATGGCTACACCTTC.